This entry lists 31 T cell receptor beta chains sequenced from one sample in a study of T cell repertoires in cytomegalovirus infection (dated 2019 in TCRdb). The treatment or condition label for this specimen denotes: in vitro stimulation with specific CMV peptide epitopes to enrich CMV-specific T cells. Sequenced on an Illumina HiSeq 1500. Using fastp trimming at Q25 and MiXCR clonotype assembly, TCRdb reanalyzed the public sequencing data and kept in-frame beta chains. Merged by CDR3 protein, the rows form single entries marked with the most common genes and DNA. The sample profile shows some 700,000 distinct CDR3 sequences; about 33% of them were found once. Together, the top ten hold about 20% of the sample. Antigens for these TCRs are unknown. Sequences were derived from cultured PBMCs, sampled from culture after CMV antigen stimulation. The receptors were gathered from a human donor in good health (CMV status not recorded). Some clones in this sample may be carry-over from other donors' samples.

For this clonotype: A much larger clone differs by one base, so this may be a read error. This sequence joins TRBV7-2 and TRBJ2-7; TRBD2 might be the D (5 bases). The V gene's germline CDR1 is SGHTA and CDR2 FQGNSA. This CDR3 spans 14 amino acids. Trimming left V 8 bases short and J 1 base short, with 15 bases between. CDR3 residues: CASVGPGFSYEQYF. The CDR3 DNA reads TGTGCCAGCGTGGGCCCGGGATTTTCCTACGAGCAGTACTTC.

About this clonotype: A read error may produce the germline difference seen at one junction end. The V gene is TRBV12-3 or TRBV12-4, the J gene TRBJ1-1; D is unresolved. The length of the CDR3 is 11 residues. The CDR3 here is CASSSDKRALF. The CDR3 region has the DNA TGTGCCAGCAGTTCAGATAAACGGGCCCTCTTT.

This clonotype has just a few counts. This CDR3 reads CASSLGTSAHTDTQYF. The CDR3, as DNA: TGTGCCAGCAGTTTAGGGACTAGCGCACACACAGATACGCAGTATTTT. The chain joins TRBV12-3 or TRBV12-4 to TRBJ2-3; TRBD2 matches 9 bases. The CDR3 length is 16 residues. V dropped 1 base and J dropped 2; count of bases not matched to a gene: 4.

This clonotype was counted only a few times. The rearrangement links TRBV6-6 to TRBJ1-2; D ambiguous. CDR3 length: 13 amino acids. Trimming pared 8 bases from V and 8 bases from J, leaving 18 bases between. Germline CDR1 is MNHNY and CDR2 is SVGAGI (reference sequence). CDR3 DNA sequence: TGTGCCAGCGCCGGCAGTGGACTTAACGGCTACACCTTC. It translates to CASAGSGLNGYTF.

V usage is TRBV5-1 and J usage is TRBJ1-4, with 9 bases aligning to TRBD1. V lost 4 bases and J lost 8; bases outside the gene matches: 3. Looked up from germline, CDR1 is SGHRS and CDR2 is YFSETQ. CDR3 size: 13 residues. The CDR3, as DNA: TGCGCCAGCAGCCGGGACAGGGACGAAAAACTGTTTTTT. It translates to CASSRDRDEKLFF.

The V call is TRBV14, the J call TRBJ2-1; perhaps TRBD2 as D (6 bases). V lost 2 bases and J 1 base, leaving 12 bases between the germline ends. This CDR3 region has 16 residues. Per the germline V gene, CDR1 is SGHDN and CDR2 is FVKESK. CDR3 DNA sequence: TGTGCCAGCAGCCAATCCGGCGGGGTTTCCTACAATGAGCAGTTCTTC. Translation gives CASSQSGGVSYNEQFF.

The rearrangement uses TRBV20-1 and TRBJ1-5; possibly TRBD1 for D (5 bases). Between the trimmed V and J ends, which lost 3 bases and 2 bases, there was a span of 8 bases. The CDR3 runs 13 residues. Germline V gene lookup returns CDR1 DFQATT and CDR2 SNEGSKA (reference sequence). DNA for the CDR3: TGCAGTGCTAGCGGGGGGGGCAATCAGCCCCAGCATTTT. Translated: CSASGGGNQPQHF.

The chain has TRBV7-9 and TRBJ1-4, with D tentatively TRBD1 (5 bases). Germline V lookup: CDR1 SEHNR, CDR2 FQNEAQ (reference sequence). The CDR3 runs 18 residues. V was pared by 2 bases and J by 0 bases, with 16 bases between. The CDR3 DNA reads as TGTGCCAGCAGCTTACCCCTGTGGGGCTCTCCAACTAATGAAAAACTGTTTTTT. It specifies CASSLPLWGSPTNEKLFF.

This chain connects TRBV11-2 to TRBJ2-3; TRBD1 might be the D (5 bases). The CDR3 is 16 residues long. V lost 3 bases and J 4 bases, leaving 17 bases between the germline ends. The germline V gene encodes CDR1 SGHAT and CDR2 FQNNGV. The DNA of the CDR3 is TGTGCCAGCAGCTTTCGTATTAGGCAGGGATCAGATACGCAGTATTTT. Protein product: CASSFRIRQGSDTQYF.

The genes are TRBV6-2 or TRBV6-3 and TRBJ2-2, with TRBD2 identical over 7 bases. The germline CDR1 and CDR2 sequences are MNHEY and SVGEGT. The junction had 18 bases not matched to a gene; V was cut back by 8 bases and J by 6 bases. The CDR3 runs 17 residues. This CDR3 is CASPGPGLPSGAGELFF. CDR3 in DNA: TGTGCCAGCCCCGGGCCGGGACTACCGTCGGGCGCCGGGGAGCTGTTTTTT.

The V gene is TRBV27, the J gene TRBJ1-1, with D possibly TRBD1 on 5 matching bases. V lost 3 bases and J 10 bases, leaving 18 bases between the germline ends. Germline V gene lookup returns CDR1 MNHEY and CDR2 SMNVEV (reference sequence). The length of the CDR3 is 14 residues. CDR3 in amino acids: CASSFSGIGGVAFF. DNA of the CDR3: TGTGCCAGCAGTTTCTCGGGGATCGGGGGTGTAGCTTTCTTT.

The rearrangement links TRBV12-3 or TRBV12-4 to TRBJ2-1, with TRBD2 identical over 7 bases. This CDR3 region has 14 residues. V was clipped by 6 bases and J by 7 bases; unmatched bases: 9. The CDR3 region is CASSPRPGGNEQFF. As DNA, the CDR3 is TGTGCCAGCAGCCCCCGTCCCGGGGGGAATGAGCAGTTCTTC.

The J gene is TRBJ2-3, the V gene TRBV6-1; TRBD1 matches 8 bases. The CDR3 runs 16 residues. Trimming removed 4 bases from V and 4 bases from J; junction bases left unmatched: 10. Germline-derived CDR1 and CDR2 are MNHNS and SASEGT. This CDR3 is CASSGLRRGQADTQYF. CDR3 DNA: TGTGCCAGCAGTGGCCTTCGCAGGGGGCAAGCAGATACGCAGTATTTT.

This chain uses TRBV12-3 or TRBV12-4 with TRBJ1-5; TRBD1 matches 7 bases. The CDR3 spans 14 residues. V was clipped by 4 bases and J by 5 bases; unmatched bases: 5. CDR3 nucleotides: TGTGCCAGCAGTTGGACAGGACCCGATCAGCCCCAGCATTTT. This translates into CASSWTGPDQPQHF.

The chain recombines TRBV7-9 with TRBJ2-7; TRBD1 matches at 7 bases. The V gene end was trimmed by 5 bases and the J gene end by 0 bases; junction bases not matched to a gene: 7. The CDR3 runs 15 residues. Germline V gene sequence: CDR1 SEHNR, CDR2 FQNEAQ (reference sequence). CDR3 coding DNA: TGTGCCAGCAGCCAGCAGGGGGAGAGCTCCTACGAGCAGTACTTC. It translates to CASSQQGESSYEQYF.

J is TRBJ2-3 and V is TRBV5-4, with D tentatively TRBD2 (5 bases). The CDR3 totals 16 residues. CDR1 and CDR2 (germline): SGHNT, YYREEE (reference sequence). V dropped 4 bases and J dropped 5 bases, with 20 bases sitting between them. The DNA for the CDR3 is TGTGCCAGCAGCGATCGGGGTAGCGCGAATGAAGATACGCAGTATTTT. Translated: CASSDRGSANEDTQYF.

This chain links TRBV19 with TRBJ1-3; D not resolved. The CDR3 consists of 16 residues. Trimming pared 4 bases from V and 0 bases from J, leaving 13 bases between. In germline, CDR1 is LNHDA, CDR2 SQIVND (reference sequence). The CDR3 nucleotides are TGTGCCAGTAGTACCGATCGGACGGACTCTGGAAACACCATATATTTT. This encodes CASSTDRTDSGNTIYF.

This chain uses TRBV7-9 with TRBJ1-1, with a possible D match to TRBD1 (5 bases). The CDR3 runs 13 residues. Between the trimmed V and J ends, which lost 8 bases and 3 bases, there was a span of 13 bases. CDR1 SEHNR and CDR2 FQNEAQ come from the germline V gene (reference sequence). CDR3 in amino acids: CASGLGRDTEAFF. For the CDR3, the DNA is TGTGCCAGCGGTTTGGGGCGGGACACTGAAGCTTTCTTT.

The chain uses TRBV11-2 and TRBJ1-6; D remains ambiguous. Per germline, CDR1 SGHAT and CDR2 FQNNGV. Trimming left V 5 bases short and J 8 bases short, with 7 bases between. CDR3 length: 12 amino acids. The DNA for the CDR3 is TGTGCCAGCAGCGCCCGGTATTCACCCCTCCACTTT. Protein product: CASSARYSPLHF.

On this clonotype itself: Possible read error: a much larger clone is one base away. This chain links TRBV28 with TRBJ1-4; 10 bases line up with TRBD1. The CDR3 length is 16 residues. In germline, CDR1 is MDHEN, CDR2 SYDVKM. CDR3 nucleotide sequence: TGTGCCGGCAGTTTGACAGGGGGCGCGAATAAAGAAAAACTGTTTTTT. It is translated as CAGSLTGGANKEKLFF.

This clonotype was counted ten times or more. The V gene is TRBV7-8, the J gene TRBJ2-5; TRBD1 matches at 8 bases. The trim removed 5 bases at V and 5 bases at J, leaving 4 bases unmatched. The CDR3 length is 13 residues. The V gene's germline CDR1 is SGHVS and CDR2 FQNEAQ. The CDR3 reads CASSKTGVETQYF. The DNA for the CDR3 is TGTGCCAGCAGCAAGACAGGGGTGGAGACCCAGTACTTC.

This clonotype was observed at least ten times. V and J are TRBV7-2 and TRBJ2-5, with D tentatively TRBD1 (6 bases). The germline V gene has CDR1 SGHTA and CDR2 FQGNSA. This CDR3 region has 14 residues. Trimming took off 1 base at V and 4 bases at J, with 10 bases between the two ends. The CDR3 sequence is CASSLGGRGETQYF. The CDR3 nucleotides are TGTGCCAGCAGCTTAGGTGGCAGGGGAGAGACCCAGTACTTC.

This clonotype was counted between two and nine times. The chain joins TRBV27 to TRBJ2-3, with TRBD1 as a possible D gene (5 bases). V was cut by 5 bases and J by 8 bases, with 14 bases left in between. CDR1 and CDR2 from the germline V gene are MNHEY and SMNVEV (reference sequence). The CDR3 has 13 residues. The CDR3 DNA reads as TGTGCCAGCAGTCCGCAGGGTGTGGCTACGCAGTATTTT. This translates into CASSPQGVATQYF.

J is TRBJ1-2 and V is TRBV5-4, with TRBD1 identical over 7 bases. CDR1 SGHNT and CDR2 YYREEE come from the germline V gene (reference sequence). The ends lost 4 bases at V and 3 bases at J; junction bases unmatched: 6. This CDR3 is built from 14 residues. The CDR3 here is CASSPQGSDYGYTF. The CDR3 DNA follows: TGTGCCAGCAGCCCACAGGGGAGCGACTATGGCTACACCTTC.

The chain is built from TRBV29-1 and TRBJ2-5; TRBD1 matches 12 bases. The CDR3 is 15 residues long. The germline gives CDR1 SQVTM, CDR2 ANQGSEA. With 1 base clipped from V and 7 bases from J, the junction kept 7 bases outside the gene matches. The CDR3 region is CSVEGGQGARLTQYF. CDR3 bases: TGCAGCGTTGAAGGGGGACAGGGGGCTAGGTTGACCCAGTACTTC.

This clonotype was seen more than once but under ten times. V and J are TRBV6-8 and TRBJ1-4, with D maybe TRBD1 (5 bases). Germline-derived CDR1 and CDR2 are MNHGY and SAAAGT. Trimming cost V 7 bases and J 1 base, with 7 bases left between them. The CDR3 covers 13 residues. The CDR3 reads CASMGGTNEKLFF. As DNA, the CDR3 is TGTGCCAGCATGGGGGGAACTAATGAAAAACTGTTTTTT.

The chain carries TRBV4-1 and TRBJ2-7, with D possibly being TRBD1 (5 bases). Trimming shortened V by 4 bases and J by 6 bases, and 13 bases separated the two germline ends. CDR1 MGHRA and CDR2 YSYEKL come from the germline V gene. The CDR3 contains 13 residues. CDR3 residues: CASSRHSRAEQYF. The CDR3, as DNA: TGCGCCAGCAGCCGGCACTCCAGGGCCGAGCAGTACTTC.

This clonotype showed up many times. The chain links TRBV7-2 to TRBJ2-2; TRBD2 matches 10 bases. CDR3 size: 18 residues. CDR1 and CDR2 (germline): SGHTA, FQGNSA. The ends lost 0 bases at V and 4 bases at J; junction bases unmatched: 8. This CDR3 reads CASSLALSSGSGTGELFF. CDR3 DNA: TGTGCCAGCAGCTTAGCGCTATCTAGCGGGAGTGGCACCGGGGAGCTGTTTTTT.

This sequence joins TRBV6-2 or TRBV6-3 and TRBJ2-7, with 7 bases fitting TRBD2. CDR1 is MNHEY, CDR2 SVGEGT, per germline. Trimming took 0 bases from V and 3 from J; bases not matched to a gene: 14. The length of the CDR3 is 18 residues. CDR3: CASSYSPADASGGYEQYF. In DNA form, the CDR3 reads TGTGCCAGCAGTTACTCGCCCGCTGACGCTAGCGGAGGCTACGAGCAGTACTTC.

A few counts support this clonotype. The rearrangement joins TRBV6-5 to TRBJ2-7; 8 bases fit TRBD1. The CDR3 extends over 12 amino acids. The germline V gene encodes CDR1 MNHEY and CDR2 SVGAGI. The trim removed 6 bases at V and 6 bases at J, leaving 4 bases unmatched. This CDR3 is CASSRTGIEQYF. DNA of the CDR3: TGTGCCAGCAGCAGGACAGGGATCGAGCAGTACTTC.

The rearrangement links TRBV7-8 to TRBJ2-1; weak D call: TRBD2 (5 bases). This CDR3 has 15 amino acids. V lost 1 base, J lost 8 bases, and 15 bases lay in between. Germline V gene data show CDR1 as SGHVS and CDR2 as FQNEAQ. CDR3 sequence: CASSLGTPSVDEQFF. CDR3 DNA: TGTGCCAGCAGCTTAGGGACTCCCTCAGTGGATGAGCAGTTCTTC.